Listed below are T cell receptor beta chains from one sample, sequenced in a study of Graves' ophthalmopathy and Graves' hyperthyroidism. TCRdb passed the multiplex PCR reads through MiXCR, listing each CDR3 protein once. The sample shows hundreds of thousands of distinct CDR3 sequences, approximately 40% of them seen only once. The sample comprised peripheral blood. These receptors were collected from an adult man with Graves' ophthalmopathy. Both conserved end residues are part of each CDR3. Each record gives: CDR3 protein, CDR3 DNA, V gene, D gene, clone size, J gene. The D gene is left open where the match is weak. Clone size is given for some rows only: seen once, a few or many times, or a class if the clone is expanded.

CDR3: CASSLSGFDGYTF
DNA: TGTGCCAGCAGCTTATCAGGGTTTGATGGCTACACCTTC
V: TRBV11-2
D: NA
size: once
J: TRBJ1-2

CDR3: CASRAGGNSPLHF
DNA: TGTGCCAGCAGGGCCGGGGGAAATTCACCCCTCCACTTT
V: TRBV10-3
D: NA
size: NA
J: TRBJ1-6

CDR3: CASSLADVETQYF
DNA: TGTGCCAGCAGCCTAGCGGACGTAGAGACCCAGTACTTC
V: TRBV11-2
D: TRBD2
size: NA
J: TRBJ2-5

CDR3: CASRTTANYGYAF
DNA: TGTGCCAGCAGAACAACAGCTAACTATGGCTACGCCTTC
V: TRBV2
D: NA
size: once
J: TRBJ1-2

CDR3: CSAWDIGGDGYTF
DNA: TGCAGTGCTTGGGACATAGGCGGGGACGGCTACACCTTC
V: TRBV20-1
D: NA
size: NA
J: TRBJ1-2

CDR3: CASSPAGLIMGNQPQHF
DNA: TGTGCCAGTAGTCCCGCCGGGCTCATCATGGGCAATCAGCCCCAGCATTTT
V: TRBV19
D: NA
size: few
J: TRBJ1-5

CDR3: CASSLAGTGRNVLTF
DNA: TGTGCCAGCAGCCTCGCCGGGACAGGGAGAAACGTCCTGACTTTC
V: TRBV7-2
D: TRBD1
size: many
J: TRBJ2-6

CDR3: CASSDSGPRLETQYF
DNA: TGCGCCAGCAGTGATAGCGGGCCTAGACTAGAGACCCAGTACTTC
V: TRBV10-2
D: TRBD2
size: many
J: TRBJ2-5

CDR3: CATRNSGGIQETQYF
DNA: TGTGCCACTCGGAATAGCGGGGGGATACAAGAGACCCAGTACTTC
V: TRBV10-3
D: TRBD2
size: NA
J: TRBJ2-5

CDR3: CSVGRAGYEQYF
DNA: TGCAGCGTTGGGAGGGCGGGCTACGAGCAGTACTTC
V: TRBV29-1
D: NA
size: many
J: TRBJ2-7

CDR3: CASRSLAGARYEQYF
DNA: TGTGCCAGCAGATCTCTAGCGGGAGCTCGATACGAGCAGTACTTC
V: TRBV2
D: TRBD2
size: NA
J: TRBJ2-7

CDR3: CASSVQGEASGANVLTF
DNA: TGTGCCAGTAGTGTGCAAGGGGAGGCCTCTGGGGCCAACGTCCTGACTTTC
V: TRBV19
D: NA
size: NA
J: TRBJ2-6

CDR3: CASSVAPGGSETQYF
DNA: TGTGCCAGCAGCGTAGCTCCAGGGGGCTCAGAGACCCAGTACTTC
V: TRBV9
D: TRBD1
size: NA
J: TRBJ2-5

CDR3: CSAIRGVRETQYF
DNA: TGCAGCGCGATCCGAGGGGTCAGGGAGACCCAGTACTTC
V: TRBV29-1
D: NA
size: NA
J: TRBJ2-5

CDR3: CASSLGAGGNQETQYF
DNA: TGTGCCAGCAGCTTGGGAGCGGGGGGGAACCAAGAGACCCAGTACTTC
V: TRBV5-6
D: TRBD2
size: NA
J: TRBJ2-5

CDR3: CASPPTSGRAETQYF
DNA: TGTGCCAGCCCCCCGACTAGCGGGAGAGCGGAGACCCAGTACTTC
V: TRBV2
D: TRBD2
size: many
J: TRBJ2-5

CDR3: CASSSTGAGAQHF
DNA: TGTGCCAGCAGTTCAACAGGGGCCGGAGCCCAGCATTTT
V: TRBV12-3/TRBV12-4
D: TRBD1
size: few
J: TRBJ1-5

CDR3: CAISEQAAGSSGTF
DNA: TGTGCCATCAGTGAGCAGGCTGCGGGTTCCTCCGGTACCTTC
V: TRBV10-3
D: NA
size: NA
J: TRBJ1-2

CDR3: CASSGDRDGYGYTF
DNA: TGTGCCAGCAGTGGGGACAGGGATGGGTATGGCTACACCTTC
V: TRBV12-3/TRBV12-4
D: TRBD1
size: few
J: TRBJ1-2

CDR3: CASSQERGDSGETQYF
DNA: TGCGCCAGCAGCCAAGAGAGGGGGGATTCCGGGGAGACCCAGTACTTC
V: TRBV7-2
D: NA
size: NA
J: TRBJ2-5

CDR3: CASSPGTSGDSETQYF
DNA: TGTGCCAGCAGCCCCGGGACTAGCGGGGACTCAGAGACCCAGTACTTC
V: TRBV5-4
D: TRBD2
size: NA
J: TRBJ2-5

CDR3: CASRVTGESREQYF
DNA: TGTGCCAGCAGAGTCACAGGGGAGTCAAGGGAGCAGTACTTC
V: TRBV12-3/TRBV12-4
D: TRBD1
size: few
J: TRBJ2-7

CDR3: CATSDWTLAGETGELFF
DNA: TGTGCCACCAGTGACTGGACACTAGCGGGAGAGACCGGGGAGCTGTTTTTT
V: TRBV24-1
D: TRBD2
size: NA
J: TRBJ2-2

CDR3: CSAREGPTEAFF
DNA: TGCAGTGCTAGAGAGGGTCCCACTGAAGCTTTCTTT
V: TRBV20-1
D: NA
size: few
J: TRBJ1-1

CDR3: CASSFGIQGAGELFF
DNA: TGTGCTAGCAGCTTCGGGATACAGGGGGCCGGGGAGCTGTTTTTT
V: TRBV7-7
D: TRBD1
size: few
J: TRBJ2-2

CDR3: CASSLGLLPLAHYGYTF
DNA: TGTGCCAGCAGCTTGGGGCTGCTTCCGCTGGCACACTATGGCTACACCTTC
V: TRBV7-9
D: NA
size: NA
J: TRBJ1-2

CDR3: CASSSGRDRTTYGYTF
DNA: TGTGCCAGCAGCTCCGGACGGGACAGAACTACCTATGGCTACACCTTC
V: TRBV7-2
D: TRBD1
size: few
J: TRBJ1-2

CDR3: CASSPRDRFTEQYF
DNA: TGTGCCAGCAGTCCCCGGGACAGGTTCACGGAGCAGTACTTC
V: TRBV12-3/TRBV12-4
D: TRBD1
size: few
J: TRBJ2-7

CDR3: CASSVGQSNQPQHF
DNA: TGTGCCAGCAGCGTGGGACAGAGCAATCAGCCCCAGCATTTT
V: TRBV9
D: TRBD1
size: many
J: TRBJ1-5